The source of this T cell receptor (beta chain) is a study of preoperative IRX-2 immunotherapy in early breast cancer. Profiling relied on immunoSEQ multiplex PCR, and the TCRdb table lists in-frame clones only, not all of them. The sample lists about 38,000 clones; approximately 85% were seen once. Treatment defined: preoperative locoregional IRX-2 cytokine immunotherapy. CDR3 length equals 14 residues. V shed 8 bases and J 6 bases; nucleotides not matched to a gene: 10. Germline CDR1 SGHNT, CDR2 YENEEA. The sequencing used lymph node tissue, collected after IRX-2 immunotherapy. The J gene is TRBJ2-1, the V gene TRBV11-3, with 7 bases lining up with TRBD2. The receptor was isolated from a human donor with breast cancer. CDR3 region: CASQPWLAANEQFF. CDR3 coding DNA: TGTGCCAGCCAACCGTGGCTAGCGGCCAATGAGCAGTTCTTC.